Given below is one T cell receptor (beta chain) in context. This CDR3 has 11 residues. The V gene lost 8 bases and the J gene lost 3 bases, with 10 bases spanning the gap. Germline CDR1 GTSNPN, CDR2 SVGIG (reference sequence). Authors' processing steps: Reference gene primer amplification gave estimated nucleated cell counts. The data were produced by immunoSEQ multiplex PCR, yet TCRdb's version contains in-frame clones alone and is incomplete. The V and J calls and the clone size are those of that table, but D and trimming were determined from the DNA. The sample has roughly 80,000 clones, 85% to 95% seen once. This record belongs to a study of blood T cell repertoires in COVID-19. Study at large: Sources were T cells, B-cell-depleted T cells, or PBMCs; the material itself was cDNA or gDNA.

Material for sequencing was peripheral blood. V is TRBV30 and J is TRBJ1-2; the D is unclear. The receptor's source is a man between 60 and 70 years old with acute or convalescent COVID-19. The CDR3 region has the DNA TGTGCCGAGGAACGGGACTATGGCTACACCTTC. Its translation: CAEERDYGYTF.